The 16 T cell receptor beta chains in this list originate from one sample, sequenced in a study of cytomegalovirus exposure and HLA in healthy donors. Researchers ran the PCR with 60 Vbeta and 13 Jbeta primers. The method was immunoSEQ multiplex PCR; TCRdb's version includes in-frame clones alone and lacks a portion of them. The sample includes about 130,000 clones. The sample consisted of PBMCs. These receptors originate from a man younger than 30 in good health and CMV-seronegative.

The chain carries TRBV19 and TRBJ2-1, with D possibly being TRBD1 (6 bases). In germline, CDR1 is LNHDA, CDR2 SQIVND (reference sequence). V lost 3 bases and J lost 4, with 10 bases in between. This CDR3 comprises 14 residues. CDR3 bases: TGTGCCAGTAGTATGAACAGGGAGTACAATGAGCAGTTCTTC. Residues: CASSMNREYNEQFF.

V and J are TRBV7-6 and TRBJ2-5, with TRBD2 identical over 9 bases. This CDR3 has 14 amino acids. V dropped 5 bases and J dropped 1; count of bases not matched to a gene: 2. CDR1 and CDR2 (germline): SGHVS, FNYEAQ. The CDR3 reads CASSRTSAQETQYF. DNA of the CDR3: TGTGCCAGCAGCCGGACTAGCGCCCAAGAGACCCAGTACTTC.

The chain recombines TRBV28 with TRBJ2-3; 14 bases are shared with TRBD2. This CDR3 is built from 18 residues. V lost 6 bases, J lost 4 bases, and 12 bases stayed unmatched. Germline CDR1 is MDHEN and CDR2 is SYDVKM. The CDR3 DNA is TGTGCCAGCAGCAAAATCAAAGGGACTAGCGGGAGCTCAGATACGCAGTATTTT. Translating gives CASSKIKGTSGSSDTQYF.

The V gene is TRBV19, the J gene TRBJ1-3; possible D gene TRBD1, 6 bases. The CDR3 is made up of 11 amino acids. The ends were cut back, 8 bases at V and 4 bases at J, with 6 bases in the middle. From germline, CDR1 is LNHDA and CDR2 SQIVND (reference sequence). In DNA, the CDR3 is TGTGCCAGTGGGACAGGAAACACCATATATTTT. Protein sequence: CASGTGNTIYF.

V and J are TRBV6-9 and TRBJ2-1; 7 bases are shared with TRBD2. V was clipped by 6 bases and J by 0 bases; unmatched bases: 5. The CDR3 is 15 residues long. Germline values: CDR1 MNHGY, CDR2 SVAAGI. CDR3 in amino acids: CASRTGLDSYNEQFF. The CDR3 DNA reads as TGTGCCAGCAGAACCGGACTAGACTCCTACAATGAGCAGTTCTTC.

The chain is built from TRBV29-1 and TRBJ2-1; TRBD2 agrees at 7 bases. This CDR3 is 14 amino acids long. After removal of 3 bases from V and 5 bases from J, the junction contained 7 bases not matched to a gene. CDR1 is SQVTM and CDR2 is ANQGSEA in the germline V gene. This CDR3 is CSVEVLAGDNEQFF. The CDR3, as DNA: TGCAGCGTTGAGGTTCTTGCGGGAGACAATGAGCAGTTCTTC.

The V call is TRBV5-1, the J call TRBJ1-2; 7 bases are shared with TRBD1. V lost 5 bases to trimming and J lost 6 bases; unmatched junction nucleotides: 16. Germline V gene sequence: CDR1 SGHRS, CDR2 YFSETQ. The CDR3 loop spans 16 amino acids. CDR3 in amino acids: CASSTNPRRQGNGYTF. DNA for the CDR3: TGCGCCAGCAGTACAAACCCCCGGAGACAGGGTAATGGCTACACCTTC.

The rearrangement joins TRBV29-1 to TRBJ2-3; possible D gene TRBD2, 6 bases. V shed 4 bases and J shed 0 bases, with 14 bases lying between them. The length of the CDR3 is 15 residues. CDR1 and CDR2 (germline): SQVTM, ANQGSEA. CDR3 residues: CSVGNGGTSTDTQYF. Written as DNA, the CDR3 is TGCAGCGTTGGAAATGGCGGGACTAGCACAGATACGCAGTATTTT.

The genes are TRBV6-5 and TRBJ1-6; 7 bases line up with TRBD1. Germline V gene sequence: CDR1 MNHEY, CDR2 SVGAGI. The CDR3 covers 15 residues. V gave up 0 bases and J gave up 7 bases; unmatched junction bases: 3. CDR3 loop: CASSYSPDRNSPLHF. CDR3 coding DNA: TGTGCCAGCAGTTACTCGCCGGACAGGAATTCACCCCTCCACTTT.

V and J are TRBV25-1 and TRBJ2-4; 7 bases line up with TRBD1. With V trimmed by 0 bases and J by 4 bases, 3 bases remained unmatched. Looked up from germline, CDR1 is MGHDK and CDR2 is SYGVNS. This CDR3 contains 15 residues. CDR3 sequence reads: CASSEYGQEKNIQYF. The CDR3 DNA reads TGTGCCAGCAGTGAATATGGACAGGAGAAAAACATTCAGTACTTC.

This chain links TRBV27 with TRBJ2-2; 7 bases line up with TRBD1. Unmatched junction bases numbered 9, after V lost 2 bases and J lost 3 bases. Germline loops: CDR1 MNHEY, CDR2 SMNVEV (reference sequence). CDR3 length equals 17 residues. In DNA, the CDR3 is TGTGCCAGCAGTTTAGGCGACAGGGTGAAAGACACCGGGGAGCTGTTTTTT. It is translated as CASSLGDRVKDTGELFF.

The gene calls are TRBV9 and TRBJ2-3, with 7 bases matching TRBD1. There are 15 residues in the CDR3. Germline V gene lookup returns CDR1 SGDLS and CDR2 YYNGEE. V lost 0 bases, J lost 4 bases, and 5 bases stayed unmatched. The DNA for the CDR3 is TGTGCCAGCAGCGTAGAGACAGGGTGGGCAGATACGCAGTATTTT. Residues: CASSVETGWADTQYF.

The chain uses TRBV6-5 and TRBJ2-3; D not certain. The CDR3 spans 14 residues. Trimming left V 5 bases short and J 4 bases short, with 13 bases between. Germline loops: CDR1 MNHEY, CDR2 SVGAGI. DNA for the CDR3: TGTGCCAGCAGTCCCCGCGGAGCGCCAGATACGCAGTATTTT. It encodes CASSPRGAPDTQYF.

This sequence joins TRBV7-2 and TRBJ1-4, with D tentatively TRBD1 (6 bases). V was clipped by 5 bases and J by 7 bases, with 14 bases between them. The CDR3 consists of 14 residues. Germline V lookup: CDR1 SGHTA, CDR2 FQGNSA. CDR3 in amino acids: CASSDPGGLEKLFF. For the CDR3, the DNA is TGTGCCAGCAGCGACCCCGGGGGGCTTGAAAAACTGTTTTTT.

The chain carries TRBV30 and TRBJ2-5; 8 nucleotides match TRBD1. Trimming cost V 0 bases and J 5 bases; bases outside gene matches: 5. Germline loops: CDR1 GTSNPN, CDR2 SVGIG (reference sequence). The CDR3 has 14 amino acids. For the CDR3, the DNA is TGTGCCTGGAGTGTACTAACAGGGGGTGAGACCCAGTACTTC. It translates to CAWSVLTGGETQYF. Combining the CDR3 with reference TRBV30 and TRBJ2-5 gives the whole variable domain SQTIHQWPATLVQPVGSPLSLECTVEGTSNPNLYWYRQAAGRGLQLLFYSVGIGQISSEVPQNLSASRPQDRQFILSSKKLLLSDSGFYLCAWSVLTGGETQYFGPGTRLLVL.

The chain joins TRBV27 to TRBJ2-2; D is unresolved. Trimming cost V 7 bases and J 1 base, with 10 bases left between them. Germline values: CDR1 MNHEY, CDR2 SMNVEV (reference sequence). The CDR3 sequence is 14 residues long. The CDR3 nucleotides read TGTGCCAGCACCTATCCGGGGAACACCGGGGAGCTGTTTTTT. It is translated as CASTYPGNTGELFF.